These 21 T cell receptor beta chains share one sample of origin, sequenced in a study of blood T cell repertoires in COVID-19. The assay was immunoSEQ multiplex PCR, and TCRdb's table has in-frame clones only and misses some. The table shows approximately 300,000 clones, with approximately 86% occurring only once. Specimen: peripheral blood. Every receptor here comes from a human donor with COVID-19, enrolled during active disease. The donor label of this sample is uncertain.

This chain connects TRBV25-1 to TRBJ1-1, with TRBD1 matching over 7 bases. Germline lookup yields CDR1 MGHDK and CDR2 SYGVNS. The junction had 5 bases not matched to a gene; V was cut back by 3 bases and J by 1 base. The CDR3 spans 15 residues. Here the CDR3 reads CASSEDRTSNTEAFF. The CDR3 DNA reads TGTGCCAGCAGTGAGGACAGGACCTCGAACACTGAAGCTTTCTTT.

V and J are TRBV7-3 and TRBJ2-2, with TRBD2 as a possible D gene (6 bases). Trimming shortened V by 0 bases and J by 2 bases, and 10 bases separated the two germline ends. The CDR3 length is 16 residues. CDR1 SGHTA and CDR2 FQGTGA come from the germline V gene. The CDR3 nucleotides read TGTGCCAGCAGCTTAACGGGGGGTCATAACACCGGGGAGCTGTTTTTT. Its protein is CASSLTGGHNTGELFF.

In its sample, this clone was seen a few times. DNA of the CDR3: TGTGCCAGCACCCGGGGGGGCAATCAGCCCCAGCATTTT. It specifies CASTRGGNQPQHF. The V and J genes are TRBV12-3 or TRBV12-4 and TRBJ1-5, with D perhaps matching TRBD1 (5 bases). Trimming took off 7 bases at V and 2 bases at J, with 9 bases between the two ends. CDR3 size: 13 residues.

The chain is built from TRBV6-5 and TRBJ2-2; D is uncertain. Germline CDR1 is MNHEY and CDR2 is SVGAGI. Trimming stripped 6 bases from V and 7 bases from J, with 12 bases between. CDR3 length: 13 amino acids. The CDR3 loop is CASSRTYNGELFF. The CDR3 region has the DNA TGTGCCAGCAGCCGCACTTATAACGGGGAGCTGTTTTTT.

This chain uses TRBV7-8 with TRBJ2-1; the match to TRBD2 covers 14 bases. The CDR3 has 17 residues. The germline CDR1 and CDR2 sequences are SGHVS and FQNEAQ. Losses at the gene ends were 5 bases for V and 8 bases for J; bases not matched to a gene: 11. CDR3 in amino acids: CASSSTGTSGSGYEQFF. DNA for the CDR3: TGTGCCAGCAGCAGCACCGGGACTAGCGGGAGTGGCTATGAGCAGTTCTTC.

V is TRBV10-2 and J is TRBJ2-7; 9 bases map to TRBD2. The CDR3 loop spans 15 amino acids. CDR1 and CDR2 from the germline V gene are WSHSY and SAAADI. J lost 7 bases, V lost 5 bases, and 12 bases had no gene match. The chain's CDR3 is CASSRGLAGTGEQYF. The DNA for the CDR3 is TGCGCCAGCAGTCGGGGGCTAGCGGGAACTGGGGAGCAGTACTTC.

This clone has a handful of counts. The chain has TRBV2 and TRBJ2-1; D unresolved. CDR1 is SNHLY and CDR2 is FYNNEI in the germline V gene. The CDR3 totals 13 residues. Trimming pared 6 bases from V and 5 bases from J, leaving 11 bases between. The CDR3 sequence: CASRMSEDNEQFF. The CDR3 DNA reads TGTGCCAGCAGGATGTCCGAGGACAATGAGCAGTTCTTC.

V usage is TRBV28 and J usage is TRBJ2-7; TRBD2 agrees at 8 bases. Germline CDR1 reads MDHEN; CDR2 reads SYDVKM. There are 15 residues in the CDR3. The J segment lost 3 bases and the V segment lost 5 bases, leaving 9 bases of the junction unmatched. CDR3 coding DNA: TGTGCCAGCAGTCGCACGGGGGGGCCGGTCTACGAGCAGTACTTC. Protein sequence: CASSRTGGPVYEQYF.

This chain connects TRBV7-9 to TRBJ2-5; 7 bases map to TRBD1. This CDR3 is 15 amino acids long. Germline CDR1 is SEHNR and CDR2 is FQNEAQ (reference sequence). With 5 bases clipped from V and 1 base from J, the junction kept 7 bases outside the gene matches. CDR3 protein: CASSQSRDSQETQYF. The CDR3 DNA reads TGTGCCAGCAGCCAAAGCCGGGACAGCCAAGAGACCCAGTACTTC. Variable domain in full (rest from reference TRBV7-9 and TRBJ2-5): DTGVSQNPRHKITKRGQNVTFRCDPISEHNRLYWYRQTLGQGPEFLTYFQNEAQLEKSRLLSDRFSAERPKGSFSTLEIQRTEQGDSAMYLCASSQSRDSQETQYFGPGTRLLVL.

This chain links TRBV14 with TRBJ2-1; 9 positions agree with TRBD2. Germline V lookup: CDR1 SGHDN, CDR2 FVKESK. The ends lost 5 bases at V and 2 bases at J; junction bases unmatched: 4. CDR3 length: 15 residues. The CDR3, as DNA: TGTGCCAGCAGCATCGGACTAGCGACCTACAATGAGCAGTTCTTC. This sequence encodes CASSIGLATYNEQFF.

The chain links TRBV28 to TRBJ2-1, with 10 bases lining up with TRBD2. V was clipped by 5 bases and J by 4 bases; unmatched bases: 8. The germline gives CDR1 MDHEN, CDR2 SYDVKM. CDR3 size: 16 residues. DNA for the CDR3: TGTGCCAGCAGTCCCGCTAGCGGGGGTGGTTACAATGAGCAGTTCTTC. Translating gives CASSPASGGGYNEQFF.

This clone was observed a handful of times. The CDR3 region is CAISESGQGRDTEAFF. The DNA for the CDR3 is TGTGCCATCAGTGAGTCGGGACAGGGGAGGGACACTGAAGCTTTCTTT. The gene calls are TRBV10-3 and TRBJ1-1, with TRBD1 identical over 10 bases. The CDR3 contains 16 residues. Trimming at V came to 0 bases and at J to 3 bases, leaving 4 bases not matched to a gene. CDR1 is ENHRY and CDR2 is SYGVKD in the germline V gene.

The chain employs TRBV6-5 and TRBJ2-1; 8 bases align to TRBD1. CDR1 is MNHEY, CDR2 SVGAGI, per germline. The CDR3 extends over 14 amino acids. V dropped 5 bases and J dropped 2; count of bases not matched to a gene: 2. Here the CDR3 DNA reads TGTGCCAGCAGTCACAGGGGGGCCTACAATGAGCAGTTCTTC. It encodes CASSHRGAYNEQFF.

The rearrangement joins TRBV29-1 to TRBJ1-4; D unresolved. The CDR3 contains 13 residues. Trimming pared 6 bases from V and 0 bases from J, leaving 8 bases between. Germline CDR1 SQVTM, CDR2 ANQGSEA. In nucleotides, the CDR3 is TGCAGCGTCCGGTCTCCAACTAATGAAAAACTGTTTTTT. This translates into CSVRSPTNEKLFF.

The chain uses TRBV6-5 and TRBJ2-5; 9 positions agree with TRBD1. V shed 9 bases, J shed 7 bases, and the junction held 15 bases outside the gene matches. This CDR3 contains 15 residues. CDR1 and CDR2 from the germline V gene are MNHEY and SVGAGI. CDR3 in amino acids: CASHDPGQGVTTQYF. CDR3 in DNA: TGTGCCAGTCACGATCCGGGACAGGGAGTAACGACCCAGTACTTC.

With regard to this clone: This sequence may be a read error, since a much larger clone differs from it by one base. V and J are TRBV19 and TRBJ1-1, with D unclear. CDR3 length equals 11 residues. Looked up from germline, CDR1 is LNHDA and CDR2 is SQIVND (reference sequence). V lost 6 bases and J 1 base, leaving 3 bases between the germline ends. The DNA for the CDR3 is TGTGCCAGTAGCGGGAACACTGAAGCTTTCTTT. It is translated as CASSGNTEAFF.

The chain is built from TRBV9 and TRBJ1-2, with D perhaps TRBD1 (5 bases). The V gene lost 2 bases and the J gene lost 4 bases, with 12 bases spanning the gap. Germline assignment: CDR1 SGDLS and CDR2 YYNGEE. There are 14 residues in the CDR3. CDR3 residues: CASSVGGGLYGYTF. DNA of the CDR3: TGTGCCAGCAGCGTTGGCGGGGGACTCTATGGCTACACCTTC.

There are a few counts of this clone. The chain combines TRBV21-1 with TRBJ1-2. TRBV21-1 is reported as a pseudogene. This CDR3 has 16 residues. The DNA of the CDR3 is TGTGCCAGCAGCAAAGAGGCGGGGTCAACGGACTATGGCTACACCTTC. Its translation is CASSKEAGSTDYGYTF.

This clone was detected only once. V is TRBV5-1 and J is TRBJ1-1, with TRBD1 identical over 8 bases. This CDR3 spans 14 amino acids. The germline CDR1 and CDR2 sequences are SGHRS and YFSETQ. The junction had 7 bases not matched to a gene; V was cut back by 4 bases and J by 5 bases. Here the CDR3 reads CASSQGQGRTEAFF. CDR3 bases: TGCGCCAGCAGCCAAGGACAGGGTCGTACTGAAGCTTTCTTT.

The chain is built from TRBV16 and TRBJ1-4; D gene unclear. The germline V gene has CDR1 KGHSY and CDR2 FQNENV. Trimming took off 0 bases at V and 4 bases at J, with 12 bases between the two ends. The CDR3 loop spans 16 amino acids. The DNA of the CDR3 is TGTGCCAGCAGCCAATCGCCTCCAGGTCTTAATGAAAAACTGTTTTTT. Amino acid sequence: CASSQSPPGLNEKLFF.

The genes are TRBV11-2 and TRBJ2-7; TRBD1 agrees at 8 bases. The CDR3 extends over 16 amino acids. Per the germline V gene, CDR1 is SGHAT and CDR2 is FQNNGV. Trimming cost V 5 bases and J 4 bases; bases outside gene matches: 13. The CDR3 DNA sequence: TGTGCCAGCAGCCCCCCTCGGGCAGGGGGCTTTTACGAGCAGTACTTC. It encodes CASSPPRAGGFYEQYF.